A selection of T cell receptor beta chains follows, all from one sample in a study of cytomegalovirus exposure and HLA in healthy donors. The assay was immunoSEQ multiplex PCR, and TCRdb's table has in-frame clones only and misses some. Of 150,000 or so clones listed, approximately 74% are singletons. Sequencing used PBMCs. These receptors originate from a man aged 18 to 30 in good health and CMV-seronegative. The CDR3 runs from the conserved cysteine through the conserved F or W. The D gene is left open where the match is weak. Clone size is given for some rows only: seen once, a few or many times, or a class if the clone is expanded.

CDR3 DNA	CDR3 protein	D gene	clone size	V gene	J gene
TGTGCCAGCTCACCACTTCCGACAGGGGGCAATCAGCCCCAGCATTTT	CASSPLPTGGNQPQHF	TRBD1	NA	TRBV18	TRBJ1-5
TGTGCCAGCAGTTTAGGGACAGTTTATGGCTACACCTTC	CASSLGTVYGYTF	TRBD1	NA	TRBV28	TRBJ1-2
TGCAGTGCTGTAGTCTCCTACGAGCAGTACTTC	CSAVVSYEQYF	NA	once	TRBV20-1	TRBJ2-7
TGCGCCAGCAGCTTGAGCGGGGGGTCCTACGAGCAGTACTTC	CASSLSGGSYEQYF	TRBD2	NA	TRBV5-1	TRBJ2-7
TGTGCCAGCAGCCCCGTGGGACAGACACTCTCTGGAAACACCATATATTTT	CASSPVGQTLSGNTIYF	TRBD1	NA	TRBV13	TRBJ1-3
TGTGCCAGCAGCCGAGGGGGCACGGTCACTGAAGCTTTCTTT	CASSRGGTVTEAFF	TRBD1	NA	TRBV7-9	TRBJ1-1
TGTGCCAGCAGCCCCTCCGCGGACAGCTCCTATAATTCACCCCTCCACTTT	CASSPSADSSYNSPLHF	NA	NA	TRBV9	TRBJ1-6
TGCGCCAGCAGCCAAGGAACAGGGGTTTCCTACGAGCAGTACTTC	CASSQGTGVSYEQYF	TRBD1	NA	TRBV4-1	TRBJ2-7
TGTGCCAGCAGTGACTCGGGGGGTAGCTTGGAGACCCAGTACTTC	CASSDSGGSLETQYF	NA	NA	TRBV6-4	TRBJ2-5
TGCAGCGTCAGGACAGGGGGAACCGAGACCCAGTACTTC	CSVRTGGTETQYF	TRBD1	NA	TRBV29-1	TRBJ2-5
TGTGCCAGTAGTTCAAAGGGAACAGGGGCCTACGAGCAGTACTTC	CASSSKGTGAYEQYF	TRBD1	NA	TRBV19	TRBJ2-7
TGCGCCAGCAGCCCGACAGGGTGGGCAGATACGCAGTATTTT	CASSPTGWADTQYF	TRBD1	few	TRBV5-1	TRBJ2-3
TGTGCCAGCAGTGATCGGACAGGGGGGCGAAACACCATATATTTT	CASSDRTGGRNTIYF	TRBD1	NA	TRBV6-1	TRBJ1-3
TGTGCCAGCAGCCGGGGAAACCACAATGAGCAGTTCTTC	CASSRGNHNEQFF	NA	NA	TRBV5-6	TRBJ2-1
TGTGCCAGCAGTGAGCGGGCAGGGGGGATGAACACTGAAGCTTTCTTT	CASSERAGGMNTEAFF	TRBD1	NA	TRBV2	TRBJ1-1
TGCGCCAGCAGCTTGGCCTGGGGGGTAGAGACCCAGTACTTC	CASSLAWGVETQYF	NA	NA	TRBV5-1	TRBJ2-5
TGTGCCAGCAGCCAAGACTTCCAGGGCCAATCCACTGAAGCTTTCTTT	CASSQDFQGQSTEAFF	NA	NA	TRBV4-2	TRBJ1-1
TGTGCCAGCAGTTTCCAGGGGCTAGCGGGGGGCTACAACACCGGGGAGCTGTTTTTT	CASSFQGLAGGYNTGELFF	TRBD2	NA	TRBV28	TRBJ2-2
TGTGCCAGCAGTTACCCGAGGGGGGGGGAGAATTCACCCCTCCACTTT	CASSYPRGGENSPLHF	NA	once	TRBV6-5	TRBJ1-6
TGTGCCAGCAGCTTAGGTTTGGGACAGACCTACATTCATTCACCCCTCCACTTT	CASSLGLGQTYIHSPLHF	TRBD1	NA	TRBV7-8	TRBJ1-6
TGTGCCAGCAGCGGAATAGCGGGGACGAGCTCTGGGGCCAACGTCCTGACTTTC	CASSGIAGTSSGANVLTF	TRBD2	NA	TRBV5-4	TRBJ2-6
TGTGCCAGCAGCTTCTGGTCGGGGAGGAACACTGAAGCTTTCTTT	CASSFWSGRNTEAFF	NA	NA	TRBV11-2	TRBJ1-1
TGCGCCAGCAGCTCTGGACAGGGAAATGTGGAGACCCAGTACTTC	CASSSGQGNVETQYF	TRBD1	NA	TRBV5-1	TRBJ2-5
TGTGCCAGCAGCTTAGGGGGGGGGCTAGTATCTTCACCCCTCCACTTT	CASSLGGGLVSSPLHF	NA	few	TRBV7-2	TRBJ1-6
TGTGCCAGCAGTAGACCCCCTAGCGGGCAAGAGACCCAGTACTTC	CASSRPPSGQETQYF	TRBD2	NA	TRBV6-6	TRBJ2-5
TGTGCCAGCAGCCCCTCGGGACAGGGGACCTACAATGAGCAGTTCTTC	CASSPSGQGTYNEQFF	TRBD1	once	TRBV13	TRBJ2-1
TGTGCCAGCAGCAATGGAGTAAGGGACATCCAAGAGACCCAGTACTTC	CASSNGVRDIQETQYF	NA	NA	TRBV5-6	TRBJ2-5
TGTGCCAGCAGCTTATTTCAAAATCAGCCCCAGCATTTT	CASSLFQNQPQHF	NA	NA	TRBV7-2	TRBJ1-5
TGTGCCAGCAGCCAAGATGTGAGACTAGCGGGGGGCCCGGAGACCCAGTACTTC	CASSQDVRLAGGPETQYF	TRBD2	NA	TRBV4-2	TRBJ2-5
TGCGCCAGCAGCTTGGCGGGGGTGGGCCAGCCCCAGCATTTT	CASSLAGVGQPQHF	NA	NA	TRBV5-1	TRBJ1-5
TGTGCCAGTAGTGTTTCGGTCACTGAAGCTTTCTTT	CASSVSVTEAFF	NA	few	TRBV19	TRBJ1-1
TGTGCCAGCTCCCCGACAGGGTCTGAAGCTTTCTTT	CASSPTGSEAFF	TRBD1	few	TRBV27	TRBJ1-1
TGTGCCAGCAGTCCTTCAGGGGAAGGTGGCTACACCTTC	CASSPSGEGGYTF	NA	once	TRBV6-4	TRBJ1-2
TGTGCCAGCAGTTACTCCGCGGGGGGAGGAGGTGAAGCTTTCTTT	CASSYSAGGGGEAFF	NA	NA	TRBV6-6	TRBJ1-1
TGTGCCAGCAGTCGACAGGGTAACACTGAAGCTTTCTTT	CASSRQGNTEAFF	TRBD1	NA	TRBV28	TRBJ1-1
TGTGCCAGCAGCCCCAACGGGGGGATCTATGGCTACACCTTC	CASSPNGGIYGYTF	NA	NA	TRBV7-2	TRBJ1-2
TGTGCCAGCAGCTTGGCCGATAGGGGCAATGAGCAGTTCTTC	CASSLADRGNEQFF	NA	NA	TRBV5-4	TRBJ2-1
TGTGCCAGTAGTCCATACGGGGACATTGGCAATCAGCCCCAGCATTTT	CASSPYGDIGNQPQHF	NA	NA	TRBV19	TRBJ1-5
TGTGCCATCAGCCCCGGGGGGCCGCTCATCGAGCAGTACTTC	CAISPGGPLIEQYF	NA	NA	TRBV10-3	TRBJ2-7
TGTGCCGCCCGGGACAGGGTTAATGAAAAACTGTTTTTT	CAARDRVNEKLFF	TRBD1	NA	TRBV6-5	TRBJ1-4
TGTGCCAGCAGTGAAGAGGGGGACGTGGGGCATGAGCAGTTCTTC	CASSEEGDVGHEQFF	NA	once	TRBV6-1	TRBJ2-1
TGTGCCATCAGTGAGTCAGAGGACTTATATGGCTACACCTTC	CAISESEDLYGYTF	NA	NA	TRBV10-3	TRBJ1-2
TGTGCCAGCAGCTCCCCTAGGACCGGGACAGGGGCCGGAAACACCATATATTTT	CASSSPRTGTGAGNTIYF	TRBD1	NA	TRBV11-2	TRBJ1-3
TGTGCCAGCAGCTCCAGGGGGACCGGGGAGCTGTTTTTT	CASSSRGTGELFF	TRBD1	NA	TRBV11-3	TRBJ2-2
TGTGCCAGCAACAGAATGCCCCTGGACACCCTGCGATATGGCTACACCTTC	CASNRMPLDTLRYGYTF	NA	NA	TRBV28	TRBJ1-2
TGTGCCACCAGCAGAGATCCCGGGGGGCCCCACGAGCAGTACTTC	CATSRDPGGPHEQYF	NA	NA	TRBV15	TRBJ2-7